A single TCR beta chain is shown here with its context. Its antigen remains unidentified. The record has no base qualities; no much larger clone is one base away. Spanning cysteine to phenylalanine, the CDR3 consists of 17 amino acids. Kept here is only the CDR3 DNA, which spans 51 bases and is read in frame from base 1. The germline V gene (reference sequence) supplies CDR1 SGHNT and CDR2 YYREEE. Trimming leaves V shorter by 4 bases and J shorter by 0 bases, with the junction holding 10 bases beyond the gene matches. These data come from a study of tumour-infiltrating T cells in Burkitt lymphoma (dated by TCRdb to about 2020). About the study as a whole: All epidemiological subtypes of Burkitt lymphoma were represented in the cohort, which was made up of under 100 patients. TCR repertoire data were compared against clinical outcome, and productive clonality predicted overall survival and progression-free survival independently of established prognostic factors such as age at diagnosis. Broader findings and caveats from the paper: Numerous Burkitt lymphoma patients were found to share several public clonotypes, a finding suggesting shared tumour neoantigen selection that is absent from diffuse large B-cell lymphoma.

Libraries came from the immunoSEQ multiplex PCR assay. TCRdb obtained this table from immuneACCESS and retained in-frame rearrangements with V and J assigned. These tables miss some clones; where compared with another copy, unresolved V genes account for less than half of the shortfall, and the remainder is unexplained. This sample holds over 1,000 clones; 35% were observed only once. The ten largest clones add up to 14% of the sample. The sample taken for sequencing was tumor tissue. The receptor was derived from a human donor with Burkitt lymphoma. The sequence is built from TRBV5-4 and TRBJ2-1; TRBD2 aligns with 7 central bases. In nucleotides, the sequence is TGTGCCAGCAGCATACAACCGGGAGGACTCTCCTACAATGAGCAGTTCTTC. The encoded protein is CASSIQPGGLSYNEQFF.